These 20 T cell receptor beta chains came from one sample sequenced in a study of cytomegalovirus exposure and HLA in healthy donors. Primers: 60 Vbeta forward and 13 Jbeta reverse. The table came from immunoSEQ multiplex PCR; TCRdb's copy has only in-frame clones and leaves some out. This sample carries around 100,000 clones, around 75% of them seen once, and the ten largest clones take roughly 13%. The sample taken for sequencing was PBMCs. The receptors derive from a male donor in good health and CMV-seropositive.

V usage is TRBV5-8 and J usage is TRBJ1-2, with D uncertain. The CDR3 has 16 amino acids. The ends were cut back, 1 base at V and 0 bases at J, with 13 bases in the middle. Germline V CDR1 and CDR2: SGHTS, YDEGEE. The chain's CDR3 is CASSLRRTEANYGYTF. The CDR3 coding sequence is TGTGCCAGCAGCTTGAGGAGGACGGAAGCTAACTATGGCTACACCTTC.

In its sample, this clone was seen a few times. V gene TRBV5-4 combines with J gene TRBJ2-7; a weak D match, TRBD2 (7 bases). V lost 4 bases and J lost 5, with 19 bases in between. The CDR3 consists of 15 residues. Per the germline V gene, CDR1 is SGHNT and CDR2 is YYREEE (reference sequence). CDR3 DNA: TGTGCCAGCAGCCTCTATCGGGGGGCGCAAAACGAGCAGTACTTC. Its translation: CASSLYRGAQNEQYF.

The J gene is TRBJ1-2, the V gene TRBV6-5, with TRBD1 identical over 8 bases. The CDR3 has 14 amino acids. After removal of 7 bases from V and 6 bases from J, the junction contained 10 bases not matched to a gene. CDR1 and CDR2 (germline): MNHEY, SVGAGI. The CDR3 protein is CASTRTGTRHGYTF. The CDR3 DNA is TGTGCCAGCACCCGGACAGGGACTCGACATGGCTACACCTTC.

The gene calls are TRBV4-1 and TRBJ1-1; a possible D gene is TRBD1 (5 bases). The CDR3 loop spans 14 amino acids. The ends were cut back, 0 bases at V and 3 bases at J, with 8 bases in the middle. Germline loops: CDR1 MGHRA, CDR2 YSYEKL. The CDR3 DNA follows: TGCGCCAGCAGCCAAGACAGGGCTGACACTGAAGCTTTCTTT. Its protein is CASSQDRADTEAFF.

The chain is built from TRBV5-6 and TRBJ2-5; D gene unclear. The J call could be wrong; TRBJ2-7 is a better fit for the DNA end. The CDR3 is 11 residues long. Germline CDR1 reads SGHDT; CDR2 reads YYEEEE. CDR3: CASSLVYEQYF. CDR3 DNA: TGTGCCAGCAGCTTGGTCTACGAGCAGTACTTC.

The chain recombines TRBV10-3 with TRBJ1-3; 8 bases are a match to TRBD1. V was pared by 4 bases and J by 7 bases, with 6 bases of the junction left unmatched. Germline assignment: CDR1 ENHRY and CDR2 SYGVKD. The CDR3 has 14 residues. CDR3 sequence (DNA): TGTGCCATCAGTGGTGACAGGGGAAGGAACACCATATATTTT. As protein: CAISGDRGRNTIYF.

The chain employs TRBV30 and TRBJ1-5; possibly TRBD1 for D (6 bases). The CDR3 loop spans 14 amino acids. CDR1 GTSNPN and CDR2 SVGIG come from the germline V gene (reference sequence). The ends were cut back, 3 bases at V and 9 bases at J, with 18 bases in the middle. In DNA, the CDR3 is TGTGCCTGGAGCCCCGGACAGCGCGCGAGGCCCCAGCATTTT. Its protein is CAWSPGQRARPQHF. Looking up the rest from reference TRBV30 and TRBJ1-5 gives the full variable domain: SQTIHQWPATLVQPVGSPLSLECTVEGTSNPNLYWYRQAAGRGLQLLFYSVGIGQISSEVPQNLSASRPQDRQFILSSKKLLLSDSGFYLCAWSPGQRARPQHFGDGTRLSIL.

The chain combines TRBV6-6 with TRBJ1-5, with 10 bases aligning to TRBD1. Germline V gene data show CDR1 as MNHNY and CDR2 as SVGAGI (reference sequence). Trimming took 6 bases from V and 6 from J; bases not matched to a gene: 2. The CDR3 is 13 residues long. The CDR3 DNA reads TGTGCCAGCAGGTGGGACAGGGGTCAGCCCCAGCATTTT. It yields the protein CASRWDRGQPQHF.

The chain joins TRBV13 to TRBJ2-1; 16 nucleotides agree with TRBD2. The CDR3 runs 17 residues. Germline V gene sequence: CDR1 PRHDT, CDR2 FYEKMQ (reference sequence). After removal of 5 bases from V and 8 bases from J, the junction contained 9 bases not matched to a gene. This chain's CDR3 is CASSRKGTSGGADEQFF. CDR3 in DNA: TGTGCCAGCAGCAGAAAAGGGACTAGCGGGGGGGCTGATGAGCAGTTCTTC.

The V and J genes are TRBV6-5 and TRBJ2-7; 7 bases align to TRBD1. This CDR3 has 15 amino acids. Germline CDR1 reads MNHEY; CDR2 reads SVGAGI. V dropped 5 bases and J dropped 0; count of bases not matched to a gene: 7. Written as DNA, the CDR3 is TGTGCCAGCAGTAGACAGGGAAAATCCTCCTACGAGCAGTACTTC. Its protein is CASSRQGKSSYEQYF.

The rearrangement joins TRBV5-4 to TRBJ1-6; D gene ambiguous. Germline loops: CDR1 SGHNT, CDR2 YYREEE (reference sequence). The CDR3 covers 13 residues. Deletions cut 7 bases from V and 3 bases from J, with 8 bases between. CDR3 nucleotides: TGTGCCAGCCGGAGGGACTATAATTCACCCCTCCACTTT. Translating it yields CASRRDYNSPLHF.

The chain employs TRBV6-1 and TRBJ2-7; 13 bases line up with TRBD2. This CDR3 is 16 amino acids long. V shed 4 bases and J 9 bases; nucleotides not matched to a gene: 12. Germline V gives CDR1 MNHNS, CDR2 SASEGT. The CDR3 loop is CASSAGTSGALRWQYF. DNA for the CDR3: TGTGCCAGCAGTGCCGGGACTAGCGGGGCCCTCCGCTGGCAGTACTTC.

The J gene is TRBJ2-1, the V gene TRBV11-2; weak D call: TRBD2 (7 bases). In germline, CDR1 is SGHAT, CDR2 FQNNGV. Trimming pared 0 bases from V and 8 bases from J, leaving 14 bases between. This CDR3 is built from 15 residues. The CDR3, as DNA: TGTGCCAGCAGCTTAGAGCGGGGGCGGTTGTATGAGCAGTTCTTC. Amino acid sequence: CASSLERGRLYEQFF.

V usage is TRBV14 and J usage is TRBJ2-7; weak D call: TRBD2 (6 bases). V shed 5 bases and J shed 5 bases, with 7 bases lying between them. CDR1 SGHDN and CDR2 FVKESK come from the germline V gene. There are 11 residues in the CDR3. CDR3 DNA sequence: TGTGCCAGCAGCGCGGGGAACGAGCAGTACTTC. It codes for CASSAGNEQYF.

This chain connects TRBV18 to TRBJ1-2, with 7 bases identical to TRBD1. Looked up from germline, CDR1 is KGHSH and CDR2 is LQKENI. This CDR3 region has 14 residues. Germline trimming cut 3 bases from V and 4 bases from J; bases unmatched to any gene: 5. DNA of the CDR3: TGTGCCAGCTCACCTACAGGGGTCTCCTATGGCTACACCTTC. Translation: CASSPTGVSYGYTF.

The chain combines TRBV29-1 with TRBJ1-4, with 9 positions matching TRBD1. Germline CDR1 SQVTM, CDR2 ANQGSEA. The CDR3 totals 16 residues. Trimming cost V 5 bases and J 3 bases; bases outside gene matches: 10. The CDR3 sequence is CSVLRTGVSANEKLFF. The CDR3 DNA sequence: TGCAGCGTTCTTAGGACAGGGGTATCTGCTAATGAAAAACTGTTTTTT.

The chain carries TRBV11-2 and TRBJ1-2; D gene uncertain. V shed 6 bases and J shed 2 bases, with 10 bases lying between them. This CDR3 region has 13 residues. Germline V gene sequence: CDR1 SGHAT, CDR2 FQNNGV. The CDR3 protein is CASRSTENYGYTF. In nucleotides, the CDR3 is TGTGCCAGCAGGTCAACAGAAAACTATGGCTACACCTTC.

This clone was picked up one time. The V call is TRBV5-1, the J call TRBJ1-5; D is possibly TRBD1 (6 bases). Germline V CDR1 and CDR2: SGHRS, YFSETQ. The CDR3 consists of 16 residues. Trimming pared 0 bases from V and 6 bases from J, leaving 16 bases between. The CDR3 here is CASSLGPSGETQPQHF. For the CDR3, the DNA is TGCGCCAGCAGCTTGGGTCCGTCAGGGGAGACTCAGCCCCAGCATTTT.

The chain links TRBV6-6 to TRBJ1-6, with 12 nucleotides matching TRBD1. CDR3 length: 16 residues. Germline-derived CDR1 and CDR2 are MNHNY and SVGAGI (reference sequence). V was clipped by 7 bases and J by 9 bases; unmatched bases: 10. The CDR3 DNA reads TGTGCCAGCACCCCAATCGGGACAGGGGGCAGTTCACCCCTCCACTTT. Its translation: CASTPIGTGGSSPLHF.

The gene calls are TRBV28 and TRBJ1-2; D may be TRBD1 (5 bases). V lost 3 bases and J 1 base, leaving 6 bases between the germline ends. Looked up from germline, CDR1 is MDHEN and CDR2 is SYDVKM. This CDR3 has 13 amino acids. The CDR3 loop reads CASSFRGNYGYTF. CDR3 bases: TGTGCCAGCAGTTTTAGGGGTAACTATGGCTACACCTTC.